The 4 T cell receptor beta chains below were found in one sample sequenced in a study of cytomegalovirus exposure and HLA in healthy donors. Profiled with immunoSEQ multiplex PCR; TCRdb holds only in-frame clones, not every one. The data contain a few hundred thousand clones, approximately 83% of them singletons. The sample taken for sequencing was PBMCs. These receptors were obtained from a woman in her twenties or thirties in good health and CMV-seropositive.

The chain uses TRBV9 and TRBJ2-1; 8 nucleotides line up with TRBD2. Unmatched junction bases numbered 5, after V lost 2 bases and J lost 4 bases. The CDR3 runs to 15 residues. The V gene's germline CDR1 is SGDLS and CDR2 YYNGEE. The CDR3, as DNA: TGTGCCAGCAGCGTTAAGCGGGAGAGTTACAATGAGCAGTTCTTC. Amino acid sequence: CASSVKRESYNEQFF. Together with reference TRBV9 and TRBJ2-1, the CDR3 gives the full variable domain: DSGVTQTPKHLITATGQRVTLRCSPRSGDLSVYWYQQSLDQGLQFLIQYYNGEERAKGNILERFSAQQFPDLHSELNLSSLELGDSALYFCASSVKRESYNEQFFGPGTRLTVL.

The chain carries TRBV18 and TRBJ1-2; D remains ambiguous. Per germline, CDR1 KGHSH and CDR2 LQKENI. V gave up 5 bases and J gave up 3 bases, with 10 bases separating them. The CDR3 extends over 13 amino acids. DNA of the CDR3: TGTGCCAGCTCAGGAGAAACGGACTATGGCTACACCTTC. Its protein product is CASSGETDYGYTF.

The chain couples TRBV6-5 to TRBJ2-1; TRBD2 matches at 11 bases. The J segment lost 10 bases and the V segment lost 4 bases, leaving 9 bases of the junction unmatched. Germline V lookup: CDR1 MNHEY, CDR2 SVGAGI. This CDR3 has 15 amino acids. CDR3 loop: CASSLLAGEGREQFF. For the CDR3, the DNA is TGTGCCAGCAGTTTACTAGCGGGAGAGGGTCGGGAGCAGTTCTTC.

The chain recombines TRBV2 with TRBJ2-7; a possible D gene is TRBD1 (5 bases). CDR1 is SNHLY, CDR2 FYNNEI, per germline. V was clipped by 9 bases and J by 6 bases, with 9 bases between them. The CDR3 contains 10 residues. CDR3 nucleotides: TGTGCCAGTAATCAGGGCGAGCAGTACTTC. As protein: CASNQGEQYF.